In this sample, the clone carrying this TCR beta chain turned up many times. TRAV- and TRBV-specific primers primed first-strand cDNA, covering alpha and beta chains. Using a constant-region primer together with a V-primer adapter, TCRs were subjected to roughly 20 PCR cycles of amplification. MiXCR was run by TCRdb on the reads, yielding one entry per CDR3 protein. The sample records tens of thousands of distinct CDR3 sequences, around 29% being singletons. J gave up 6 bases and V 8 bases, and 15 bases lay outside the gene matches. CDR1 and CDR2 from the germline V gene are LGHDT and YNNKEL (reference sequence). This CDR3 spans 16 amino acids. Time point described: before trial treatment. Donors received a regimen that comprised nivolumab, ipilimumab, aspirin, low-dose cyclophosphamide and low-dose radiotherapy. These data belong to a study of low-dose radiotherapy and immunotherapy resistance in tumors. Study information: One day prior to radiation and immunotherapy, intravenous cyclophosphamide at 200 mg/m2 was given, repeated every two weeks. A daily 300 mg dose of oral aspirin was taken by patients for four cycles from cycle 1 day 1.

Sequences were derived from PBMCs, sampled before treatment. This receptor was taken from a female donor with ovarian cancer. The chain carries TRBV3-1 and TRBJ1-1, with 10 bases lining up with TRBD1. DNA for the CDR3: TGTGCCAGCCGCCGCGGACAGGGGGGTCTTAACTCTGAAGCTTTCTTT. Its protein product is CASRRGQGGLNSEAFF.